These 24 T cell receptor beta chains came from one sample sequenced in a study of blood T cell repertoires in COVID-19. TCRdb's copy holds only in-frame clones and misses some; the assay was immunoSEQ multiplex PCR. The sample records 200,000 to 300,000 clones, around nine tenths being singletons. Sequenced input: peripheral blood. These receptors originate from a man younger than 35 with active or convalescent COVID-19.

The chain combines TRBV18 with TRBJ2-5, with a weak D call TRBD1 (5 bases). With 2 bases removed from V and 6 bases from J, the gap between germline ends came to 19 bases. The CDR3 consists of 16 residues. Germline V gene data show CDR1 as KGHSH and CDR2 as LQKENI. In DNA, the CDR3 is TGTGCCAGCTCACCAGGGGTGTCAGGATTGGACAAGACCCAGTACTTC. This codes for CASSPGVSGLDKTQYF.

V is TRBV6-5 and J is TRBJ1-3, with 10 bases matching TRBD1. V was clipped by 7 bases and J by 2 bases; unmatched bases: 5. The length of the CDR3 is 15 residues. Germline CDR1 is MNHEY and CDR2 is SVGAGI. The CDR3 is CASNRGQGAGNTIYF. The CDR3 bases are TGTGCCAGCAACCGCGGACAGGGGGCTGGAAACACCATATATTTT.

The chain uses TRBV28 and TRBJ1-6; no definite D call. This CDR3 contains 13 residues. Trimming removed 2 bases from V and 10 bases from J, with 9 bases in between. Germline V gives CDR1 MDHEN, CDR2 SYDVKM. In DNA form, the CDR3 reads TGTGCCAGCAGTTTAATAGTCTGGTCACCCCTCCACTTT. Translated, it gives CASSLIVWSPLHF. Combining the CDR3 with reference TRBV28 and TRBJ1-6 gives the whole variable domain DVKVTQSSRYLVKRTGEKVFLECVQDMDHENMFWYRQDPGLGLRLIYFSYDVKMKEKGDIPEGYSVSREKKERFSLILESASTNQTSMYLCASSLIVWSPLHFGNGTRLTVT.

The V gene is TRBV7-2, the J gene TRBJ2-1, with D perhaps matching TRBD2 (7 bases). The CDR3 consists of 13 residues. Trimming removed 4 bases at V and 8 bases at J, with 12 bases between. Germline V gives CDR1 SGHTA, CDR2 FQGNSA. The CDR3 is CASSSRGGDEQFF. In DNA, the CDR3 is TGTGCCAGCAGCTCTAGAGGGGGGGATGAGCAGTTCTTC.

This chain joins TRBV15 and TRBJ1-1, with 8 bases fitting TRBD1. The CDR3 contains 16 residues. Per germline, CDR1 LNHNV and CDR2 YYDKDF (reference sequence). Trimming removed 2 bases from V and 8 bases from J; junction bases left unmatched: 13. This chain's CDR3 is CATSRNPGTGLREAFF. The CDR3 nucleotides read TGTGCCACCAGCAGAAACCCCGGGACAGGATTACGGGAAGCTTTCTTT.

This clone was seen a few times. The CDR3 spells CASSIYRGGTEAFF. The CDR3 DNA reads TGTGCCAGCAGCATCTACAGGGGAGGAACTGAAGCTTTCTTT. V gene TRBV7-2 combines with J gene TRBJ1-1, with TRBD1 identical over 7 bases. Germline V gives CDR1 SGHTA, CDR2 FQGNSA. The CDR3 has 14 residues. V shed 5 bases and J 5 bases; nucleotides not matched to a gene: 8.

J is TRBJ1-4 and V is TRBV5-1; 7 positions match TRBD1. J lost 5 bases, V lost 4 bases, and 5 bases had no gene match. The germline V gene encodes CDR1 SGHRS and CDR2 YFSETQ. The CDR3 runs 14 residues. DNA of the CDR3: TGCGCCAGCAGCGTACAGGGGAACAATGAAAAACTGTTTTTT. It translates to CASSVQGNNEKLFF.

This chain links TRBV2 with TRBJ2-7; D possibly corresponds to TRBD2 (5 bases). This CDR3 is built from 14 residues. Per germline, CDR1 SNHLY and CDR2 FYNNEI. V was pared by 7 bases and J by 3 bases, with 16 bases between. CDR3 region: CASTRVQYHYEQYF. The CDR3 DNA reads as TGTGCCAGCACGCGGGTACAATACCACTACGAGCAGTACTTC.

This chain joins TRBV6-5 and TRBJ2-1; 8 positions match TRBD2. Germline V gene sequence: CDR1 MNHEY, CDR2 SVGAGI. The CDR3 has 15 residues. V trimming: 5 bases; J trimming: 0 bases; junction bases outside the gene matches: 3. In DNA form, the CDR3 reads TGTGCCAGCAGTAGGCGGGAGGTCTCCTACAATGAGCAGTTCTTC. This gives the protein CASSRREVSYNEQFF.

The V gene is TRBV28, the J gene TRBJ2-5; 13 bases match TRBD2. Germline CDR1 is MDHEN and CDR2 is SYDVKM. With 3 bases clipped from V and 4 bases from J, the junction kept 8 bases outside the gene matches. This CDR3 is built from 17 residues. CDR3 sequence reads: CASSLGRTSGSGETQYF. Here the CDR3 DNA reads TGTGCCAGCAGTTTGGGGCGGACTAGCGGGAGTGGAGAGACCCAGTACTTC. Full variable domain (outside the CDR3, taken from reference TRBV28 and TRBJ2-5): DVKVTQSSRYLVKRTGEKVFLECVQDMDHENMFWYRQDPGLGLRLIYFSYDVKMKEKGDIPEGYSVSREKKERFSLILESASTNQTSMYLCASSLGRTSGSGETQYFGPGTRLLVL.

CDR3 in DNA: TGTGCCAGTAGTATATATCCGGGACAGGGACCTTCTAACCCCTCTAACTATGGCTACACCTTC. Protein sequence: CASSIYPGQGPSNPSNYGYTF. The rearrangement joins TRBV19 to TRBJ1-2; 9 bases align to TRBD1. Germline V gene lookup returns CDR1 LNHDA and CDR2 SQIVND (reference sequence). The V gene end was trimmed by 2 bases and the J gene end by 0 bases; junction bases not matched to a gene: 19. This CDR3 spans 21 amino acids. Full variable domain (missing parts from reference TRBV19 and TRBJ1-2): DGGITQSPKYLFRKEGQNVTLSCEQNLNHDAMYWYRQDPGQGLRLIYYSQIVNDFQKGDIAEGYSVSREKKESFPLTVTSAQKNPTAFYLCASSIYPGQGPSNPSNYGYTFGSGTRLTVV.

The V gene is TRBV7-2, the J gene TRBJ2-2, with 13 bases lining up with TRBD2. The length of the CDR3 is 17 residues. V dropped 5 bases and J dropped 4; count of bases not matched to a gene: 7. Germline CDR1 is SGHTA and CDR2 is FQGNSA. CDR3 in DNA: TGTGCCAGCAGCATTGGGACTAGCGGGATTTTCACCGGGGAGCTGTTTTTT. Amino acid sequence: CASSIGTSGIFTGELFF.

The rearrangement links TRBV3-1 (or the pseudogene TRBV3-2) to TRBJ1-1; D unresolved. V was pared by 4 bases and J by 3 bases, with 15 bases between. The CDR3 spans 15 residues. Germline-derived CDR1 and CDR2 are LGHDT and YNNKEL (reference sequence). The CDR3 DNA reads as TGTGCCAGCAGCCGAGGAACGGGGTTCGACACTGAAGCTTTCTTT. It translates to CASSRGTGFDTEAFF.

V is TRBV19 and J is TRBJ1-1; D perhaps matches TRBD1 (5 bases). With 5 bases removed from V and 5 bases from J, the gap between germline ends came to 9 bases. From germline, CDR1 is LNHDA and CDR2 SQIVND (reference sequence). The CDR3 totals 12 residues. CDR3 in amino acids: CASSFGGTEAFF. For the CDR3, the DNA is TGTGCCAGTAGTTTTGGGGGGACTGAAGCTTTCTTT.

This clone occurred once. This chain joins TRBV7-2 and TRBJ1-3, with D perhaps TRBD1 (6 bases). Trimming took 1 base from V and 2 from J, leaving 9 bases between them. Looked up from germline, CDR1 is SGHTA and CDR2 is FQGNSA. The CDR3 sequence is 15 residues long. The CDR3 sequence: CASSLGGGPGNTIYF. The CDR3 DNA is TGTGCCAGCAGCTTAGGCGGGGGCCCTGGAAACACCATATATTTT.

V usage is TRBV7-3 and J usage is TRBJ1-1; D call uncertain. Germline lookup yields CDR1 SGHTA and CDR2 FQGTGA. CDR3 size: 14 residues. Trimming left V 4 bases short and J 0 bases short, with 9 bases between. The CDR3 DNA reads as TGTGCCAGCAGCTCCGGGATAATGAACACTGAAGCTTTCTTT. Amino acid sequence: CASSSGIMNTEAFF.

V usage is TRBV9 and J usage is TRBJ2-1; 8 nucleotides agree with TRBD2. Germline trimming cut 3 bases from V and 7 bases from J; bases unmatched to any gene: 12. This CDR3 contains 16 residues. Germline CDR1 reads SGDLS; CDR2 reads YYNGEE. The CDR3 spells CASSAEWGGRLNEQFF. In DNA, the CDR3 is TGTGCCAGCAGCGCCGAATGGGGCGGGAGGCTAAATGAGCAGTTCTTC.

As to this clone: Other DNA sequences within the sample encode an identical CDR3. The chain carries TRBV28 and TRBJ1-3; 10 bases align to TRBD1. The germline V gene has CDR1 MDHEN and CDR2 SYDVKM. V gave up 4 bases and J gave up 1 base; unmatched junction bases: 4. The CDR3 totals 16 residues. DNA of the CDR3: TGTGCCAGCAGTTCACCGGGACAGGGGTCTGGAAACACCATATATTTT. Its translation: CASSSPGQGSGNTIYF.

The rearrangement joins TRBV12-3 or TRBV12-4 to TRBJ2-7; 9 bases agree with TRBD1. Germline trimming cut 1 base from V and 5 bases from J; bases unmatched to any gene: 0. The CDR3 extends over 13 amino acids. CDR3 coding DNA: TGTGCCAGCAGTTTAGACAGGGGGCACGAGCAGTACTTC. Translating it yields CASSLDRGHEQYF.

The chain recombines TRBV18 with TRBJ2-5; possibly TRBD1 for D (6 bases). The V gene's germline CDR1 is KGHSH and CDR2 LQKENI. The ends were cut back, 5 bases at V and 2 bases at J, with 12 bases in the middle. The CDR3 loop spans 14 amino acids. Written as DNA, the CDR3 is TGTGCCAGCTCAGGACAGCGAATTCAAGAGACCCAGTACTTC. Translated: CASSGQRIQETQYF.

The genes are TRBV5-8 and TRBJ1-2; no clear D. Germline V lookup: CDR1 SGHTS, CDR2 YDEGEE. Trimming stripped 1 base from V and 10 bases from J, with 11 bases between. The CDR3 totals 12 residues. The CDR3 DNA reads TGTGCCAGCAGCTTGCGTGAGGTGGACTACACCTTC. Its protein product is CASSLREVDYTF.

V is TRBV28 and J is TRBJ1-1; D might be TRBD1 (5 bases). Germline CDR1 and CDR2: MDHEN and SYDVKM. The CDR3 extends over 18 amino acids. Trimming took off 3 bases at V and 5 bases at J, with 25 bases between the two ends. The CDR3 region has the DNA TGTGCCAGCAGTTTGCCCCCCAGGGCTTCACTTCGGCGGACTGAAGCTTTCTTT. Translated: CASSLPPRASLRRTEAFF.

CDR3 nucleotide sequence: TGTGCCAGCAGCTTGGGAGGACAGGGGACAGATACGCAGTATTTT. Its protein product is CASSLGGQGTDTQYF. This sequence joins TRBV5-4 and TRBJ2-3, with 9 bases aligning to TRBD1. The germline V gene has CDR1 SGHNT and CDR2 YYREEE (reference sequence). CDR3 length equals 15 residues. Trimming cost V 0 bases and J 3 bases; bases outside gene matches: 2.

Points on this clone: The identical CDR3 is also encoded by other nucleotide sequences in the sample. This sequence joins TRBV7-9 and TRBJ1-2; tentatively, D is TRBD1 (5 bases). The CDR3 spans 15 residues. Germline loops: CDR1 SEHNR, CDR2 FQNEAQ (reference sequence). V lost 5 bases and J 8 bases, leaving 21 bases between the germline ends. CDR3 region: CASSPKEGFVQGYTF. The CDR3 region has the DNA TGTGCCAGCAGCCCAAAGGAGGGGTTTGTCCAAGGCTACACCTTC.